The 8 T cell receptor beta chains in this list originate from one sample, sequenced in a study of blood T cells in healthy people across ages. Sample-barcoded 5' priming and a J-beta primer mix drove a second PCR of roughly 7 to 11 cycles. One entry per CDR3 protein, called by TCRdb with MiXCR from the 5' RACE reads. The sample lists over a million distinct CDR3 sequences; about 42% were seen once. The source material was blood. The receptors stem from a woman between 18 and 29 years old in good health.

CDR3 amino acids: CASRDGGAAKNIQYF. In nucleotides, the CDR3 is TGTGCCAGCAGGGACGGTGGGGCGGCCAAAAACATTCAGTACTTC. This chain links TRBV6-2 or TRBV6-3 with TRBJ2-4; D may be TRBD1 (5 bases). Per the germline V gene, CDR1 is MNHEY and CDR2 is SVGEGT. This CDR3 is 15 amino acids long. The V end lost 6 bases, the J end lost 1 base, and 13 bases lay between the germline ends.

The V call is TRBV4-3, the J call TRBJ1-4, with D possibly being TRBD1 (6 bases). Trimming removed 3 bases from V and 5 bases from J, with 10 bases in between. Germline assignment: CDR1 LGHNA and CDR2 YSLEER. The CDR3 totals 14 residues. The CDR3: CASSQQQGNEKLFF. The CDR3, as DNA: TGCGCCAGCAGCCAGCAACAGGGAAATGAAAAACTGTTTTTT.

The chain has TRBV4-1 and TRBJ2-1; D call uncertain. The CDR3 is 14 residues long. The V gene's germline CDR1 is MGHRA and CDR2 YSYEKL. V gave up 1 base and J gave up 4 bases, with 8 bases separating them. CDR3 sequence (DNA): TGCGCCAGCAGCCAAGTAACTCGGTACAATGAGCAGTTCTTC. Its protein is CASSQVTRYNEQFF.

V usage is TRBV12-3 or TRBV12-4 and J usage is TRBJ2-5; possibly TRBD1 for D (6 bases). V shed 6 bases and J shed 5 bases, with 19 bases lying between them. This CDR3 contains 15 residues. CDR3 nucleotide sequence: TGTGCCAGCAGCCATTACACAGGGTCCCGGGAGACCCAGTACTTC. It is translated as CASSHYTGSRETQYF.

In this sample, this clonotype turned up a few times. The CDR3 spells CASSRGPINSPLHF. CDR3 nucleotides: TGTGCCAGCAGCCGGGGACCTATTAATTCACCCCTCCACTTT. V usage is TRBV7-9 and J usage is TRBJ1-6, with a weak D call TRBD1 (5 bases). The germline V gene has CDR1 SEHNR and CDR2 FQNEAQ (reference sequence). CDR3 length: 14 amino acids. Deletions cut 5 bases from V and 6 bases from J, with 11 bases between.

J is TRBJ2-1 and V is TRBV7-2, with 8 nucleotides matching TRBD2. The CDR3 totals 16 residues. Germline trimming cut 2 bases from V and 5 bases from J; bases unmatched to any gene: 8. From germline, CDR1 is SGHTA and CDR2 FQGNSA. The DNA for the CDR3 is TGTGCCAGCAGCTTAATGGGCGGACTAGCCAACAATGAGCAGTTCTTC. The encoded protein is CASSLMGGLANNEQFF.

The CDR3 sequence is CASRSSRQGASYTF. CDR3 sequence (DNA): TGTGCCAGCAGATCTAGTAGACAGGGGGCAAGCTACACCTTC. J is TRBJ1-2 and V is TRBV12-3 or TRBV12-4; 10 bases line up with TRBD1. The V gene end was trimmed by 6 bases and the J gene end by 9 bases; junction bases not matched to a gene: 10. The CDR3 spans 14 residues.

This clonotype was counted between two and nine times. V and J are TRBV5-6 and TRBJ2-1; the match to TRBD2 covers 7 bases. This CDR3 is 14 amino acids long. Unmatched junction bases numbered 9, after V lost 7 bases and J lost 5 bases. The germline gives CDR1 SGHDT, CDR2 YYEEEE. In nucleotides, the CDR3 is TGTGCCAGCCACTCTAGCGGAGGTGACAATGAGCAGTTCTTC. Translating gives CASHSSGGDNEQFF.